This T cell receptor beta chain was recovered during a study of response to subunit inactivated influenza vaccine. Study-level results: The authors proposed limited new T cell recruitment per seasonal influenza vaccination.

TCRdb fed the RT-PCR reads into MiXCR, producing one record per CDR3 protein. The sample contains more than 600,000 distinct CDR3 sequences, around 20% of which appear only once. Of note for this clonotype: Its specificity is unknown.

The CDR3 has 14 amino acids. The germline V gene has CDR1 GTSNPN and CDR2 SVGIG (reference sequence). Deletions cut 2 bases from V and 4 bases from J, with 12 bases between. The sequencing here drew on PBMCs from blood, taken roughly 5 days after vaccination. The chain employs TRBV30 and TRBJ1-5; D call uncertain. This TCR was recovered from a man aged 50 to 60 who received an inactivated influenza vaccine. Written as DNA, the CDR3 is TGTGCCTGGAGTAGCGGTGGAGGAAATCAGCCCCAGCATTTT. Translating it yields CAWSSGGGNQPQHF.